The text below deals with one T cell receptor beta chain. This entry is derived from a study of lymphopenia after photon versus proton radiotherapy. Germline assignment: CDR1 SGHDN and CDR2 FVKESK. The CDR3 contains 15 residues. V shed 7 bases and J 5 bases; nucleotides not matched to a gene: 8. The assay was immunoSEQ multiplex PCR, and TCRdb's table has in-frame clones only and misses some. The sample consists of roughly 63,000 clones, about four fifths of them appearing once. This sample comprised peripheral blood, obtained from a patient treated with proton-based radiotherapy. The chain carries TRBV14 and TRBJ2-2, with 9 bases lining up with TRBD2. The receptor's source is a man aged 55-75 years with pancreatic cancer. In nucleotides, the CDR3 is TGTGCCAGCACTGTCGCGGGAGGGCCGACCGGGGAGCTGTTTTTT. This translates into CASTVAGGPTGELFF.